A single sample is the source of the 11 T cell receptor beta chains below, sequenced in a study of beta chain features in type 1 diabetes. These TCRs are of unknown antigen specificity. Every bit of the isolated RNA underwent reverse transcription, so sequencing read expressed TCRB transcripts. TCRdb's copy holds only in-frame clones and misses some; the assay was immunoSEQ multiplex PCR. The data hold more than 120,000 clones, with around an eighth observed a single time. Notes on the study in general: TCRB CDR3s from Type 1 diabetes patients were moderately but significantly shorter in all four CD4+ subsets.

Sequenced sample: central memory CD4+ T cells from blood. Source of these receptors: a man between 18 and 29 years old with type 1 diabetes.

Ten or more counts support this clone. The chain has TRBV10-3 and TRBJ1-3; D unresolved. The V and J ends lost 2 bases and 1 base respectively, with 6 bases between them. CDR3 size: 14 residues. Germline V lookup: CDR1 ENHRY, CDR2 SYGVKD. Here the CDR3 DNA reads TGTGCCATCAGTGAGATGGCTTCTGGAAACACCATATATTTT. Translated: CAISEMASGNTIYF.

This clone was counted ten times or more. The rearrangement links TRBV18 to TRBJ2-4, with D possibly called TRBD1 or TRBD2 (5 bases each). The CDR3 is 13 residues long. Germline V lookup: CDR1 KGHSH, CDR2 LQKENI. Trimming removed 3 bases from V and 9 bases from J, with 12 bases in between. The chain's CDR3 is CASSPGEVGIQYF. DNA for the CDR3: TGTGCCAGCTCACCGGGGGAAGTGGGCATTCAGTACTTC.

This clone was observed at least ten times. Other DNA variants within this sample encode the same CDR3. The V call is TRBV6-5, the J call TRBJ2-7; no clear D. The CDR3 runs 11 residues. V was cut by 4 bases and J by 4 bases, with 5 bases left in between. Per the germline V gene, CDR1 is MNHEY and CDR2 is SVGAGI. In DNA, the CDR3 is TGTGCCAGCAGTTCCCGGTACGAGCAGTACTTC. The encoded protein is CASSSRYEQYF.

The CDR3 sequence: CASSPQGNTEAFF. The CDR3, as DNA: TGCGCCAGCAGTCCACAGGGGAACACTGAAGCTTTCTTT. The chain joins TRBV10-2 to TRBJ1-1, with D perhaps TRBD1 (6 bases). The V gene's germline CDR1 is WSHSY and CDR2 SAAADI. The CDR3 consists of 13 residues. V was cut by 5 bases and J by 1 base, with 8 bases left in between.

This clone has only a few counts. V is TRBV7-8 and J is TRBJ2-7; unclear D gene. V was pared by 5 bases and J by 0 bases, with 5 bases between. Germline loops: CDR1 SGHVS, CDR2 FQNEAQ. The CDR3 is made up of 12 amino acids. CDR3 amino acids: CASSSFSYEQYF. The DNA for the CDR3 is TGTGCCAGCAGCAGTTTCTCCTACGAGCAGTACTTC. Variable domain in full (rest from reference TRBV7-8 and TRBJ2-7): GAGVSQSPRYKVAKRGQDVALRCDPISGHVSLFWYQQALGQGPEFLTYFQNEAQLDKSGLPSDRFFAERPEGSVSTLKIQRTQQEDSAVYLCASSSFSYEQYFGPGTRLTVT.

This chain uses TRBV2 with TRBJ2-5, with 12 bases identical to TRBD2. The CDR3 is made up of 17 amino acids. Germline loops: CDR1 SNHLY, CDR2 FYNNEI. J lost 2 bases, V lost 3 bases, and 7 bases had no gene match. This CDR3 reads CASSESSGGAWQETQYF. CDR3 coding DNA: TGTGCCAGCAGTGAGTCTAGCGGGGGGGCTTGGCAAGAGACCCAGTACTTC. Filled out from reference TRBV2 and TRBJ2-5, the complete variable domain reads EPEVTQTPSHQVTQMGQEVILRCVPISNHLYFYWYRQILGQKVEFLVSFYNNEISEKSEIFDDQFSVERPDGSNFTLKIRSTKLEDSAMYFCASSESSGGAWQETQYFGPGTRLLVL.

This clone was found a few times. The CDR3 region is CSAMMNTEAFF. CDR3 DNA sequence: TGCAGTGCCATGATGAACACTGAAGCTTTCTTT. J is TRBJ1-1 and V is TRBV29-1; D is ambiguous. Germline CDR1 and CDR2: SQVTM and ANQGSEA. The CDR3 runs to 11 residues. The complete variable domain, with remaining parts taken from reference TRBV29-1 and TRBJ1-1, reads SAVISQKPSRDICQRGTSLTIQCQVDSQVTMMFWYRQQPGQSLTLIATANQGSEATYESGFVIDKFPISRPNLTFSTLTVSNMSPEDSSIYLCSAMMNTEAFFGQGTRLTVV.

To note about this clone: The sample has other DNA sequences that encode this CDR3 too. In nucleotides, the CDR3 is TGTGCCAGCAGCTTAGAGTACGAGCAGTACTTC. Translating gives CASSLEYEQYF. The chain uses TRBV7-8 and TRBJ2-7; D ambiguous. The V end was cut by 1 base, the J end by 4 bases, with 2 bases between. The CDR3 runs 11 residues. Germline CDR1 and CDR2: SGHVS and FQNEAQ.

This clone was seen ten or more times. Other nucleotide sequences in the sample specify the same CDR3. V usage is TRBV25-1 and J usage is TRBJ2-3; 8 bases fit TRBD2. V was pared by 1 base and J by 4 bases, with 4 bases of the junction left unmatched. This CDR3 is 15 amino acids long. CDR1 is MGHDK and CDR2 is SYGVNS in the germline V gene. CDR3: CASSELTGGADTQYF. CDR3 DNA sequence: TGTGCCAGCAGTGAATTGACCGGGGGGGCAGATACGCAGTATTTT. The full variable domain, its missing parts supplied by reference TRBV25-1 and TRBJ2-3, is EADIYQTPRYLVIGTGKKITLECSQTMGHDKMYWYQQDPGMELHLIHYSYGVNSTEKGDLSSESTVSRIRTEHFPLTLESARPSHTSQYLCASSELTGGADTQYFGPGTRLTVL.

Here the CDR3 reads CSASPGSLQYF. Written as DNA, the CDR3 is TGCAGTGCCAGCCCGGGATCACTTCAGTACTTC. This chain uses TRBV20-1 with TRBJ2-4; D might be TRBD2 (5 bases). The germline V and J ends were trimmed by 6 bases and 11 bases, with 14 bases remaining between them. CDR1 DFQATT and CDR2 SNEGSKA come from the germline V gene (reference sequence). The CDR3 spans 11 residues.

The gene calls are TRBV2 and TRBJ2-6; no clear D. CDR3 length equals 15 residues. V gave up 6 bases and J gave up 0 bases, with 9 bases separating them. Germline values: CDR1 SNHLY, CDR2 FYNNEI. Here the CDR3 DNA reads TGTGCCAGCAGCGGAGTCCACTCTGGGGCCAACGTCCTGACTTTC. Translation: CASSGVHSGANVLTF. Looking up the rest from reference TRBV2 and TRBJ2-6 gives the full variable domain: EPEVTQTPSHQVTQMGQEVILRCVPISNHLYFYWYRQILGQKVEFLVSFYNNEISEKSEIFDDQFSVERPDGSNFTLKIRSTKLEDSAMYFCASSGVHSGANVLTFGAGSRLTVL.